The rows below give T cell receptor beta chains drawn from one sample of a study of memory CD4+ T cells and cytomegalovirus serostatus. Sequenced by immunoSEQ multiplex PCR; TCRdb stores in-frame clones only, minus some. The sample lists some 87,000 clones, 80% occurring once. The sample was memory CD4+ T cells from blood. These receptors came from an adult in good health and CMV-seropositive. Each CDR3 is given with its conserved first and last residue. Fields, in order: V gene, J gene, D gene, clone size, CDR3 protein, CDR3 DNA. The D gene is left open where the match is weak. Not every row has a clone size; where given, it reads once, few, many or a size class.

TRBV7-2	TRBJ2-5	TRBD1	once	CASSLVRGRETQYF	TGTGCCAGCAGCTTAGTCAGGGGGCGAGAGACCCAGTACTTC
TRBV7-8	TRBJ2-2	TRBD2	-	CASSPGLAGAFLGELFF	TGTGCCAGCAGCCCTGGACTAGCGGGAGCCTTCCTCGGGGAGCTGTTTTTT
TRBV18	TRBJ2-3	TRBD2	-	CASLDSSGRPDTQYF	TGTGCCAGCCTCGACTCGAGCGGGAGGCCAGATACGCAGTATTTT
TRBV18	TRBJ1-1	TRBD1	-	CASSRQGNTEAFF	TGTGCCAGCTCCCGACAGGGAAACACTGAAGCTTTCTTT
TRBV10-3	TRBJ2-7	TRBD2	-	CAISVLASGSLGYEQYF	TGTGCCATCAGCGTTTTGGCTAGCGGGAGTTTAGGTTACGAGCAGTACTTC
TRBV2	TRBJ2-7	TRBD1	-	CATRWQGASEQYF	TGTGCCACCCGTTGGCAGGGGGCATCCGAGCAGTACTTC
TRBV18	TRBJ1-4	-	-	CASSPTQMANEKLFF	TGTGCCAGCTCACCCACCCAGATGGCTAATGAAAAACTGTTTTTT
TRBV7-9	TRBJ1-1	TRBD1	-	CASSGGQELEYTEAFF	TGTGCCAGCAGCGGGGGACAGGAATTAGAGTACACTGAAGCTTTCTTT
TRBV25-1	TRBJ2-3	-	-	CASSLGGTPDTQYF	TGTGCCAGCAGCCTAGGGGGTACCCCAGATACGCAGTATTTT
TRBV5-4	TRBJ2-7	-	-	CASSFNERGEQYF	TGTGCCAGCAGCTTCAATGAACGGGGGGAGCAGTACTTC
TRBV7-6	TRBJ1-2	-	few	CASSFSASSANYGYTF	TGTGCCAGCAGCTTTTCGGCTTCTTCAGCGAACTATGGCTACACCTTC
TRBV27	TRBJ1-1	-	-	CASLGQNTEAFF	TGTGCCAGCCTGGGCCAGAACACTGAAGCTTTCTTT
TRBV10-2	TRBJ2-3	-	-	CASLTDTSDTQYF	TGCGCCAGCTTAACAGATACCTCAGATACGCAGTATTTT
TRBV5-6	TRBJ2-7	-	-	CASSRGLRTYEQYF	TGTGCCAGCAGCCGGGGACTGCGCACCTACGAGCAGTACTTC
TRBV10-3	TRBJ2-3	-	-	CAISGSTDTQYF	TGTGCCATAAGCGGGAGCACAGATACGCAGTATTTT
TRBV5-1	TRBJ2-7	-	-	CASSLGQVAIGGEQYF	TGCGCCAGCAGCTTGGGACAGGTCGCCATTGGGGGGGAGCAGTACTTC
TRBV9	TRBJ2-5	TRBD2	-	CASSATSLETQYF	TGTGCCAGCAGCGCGACTAGCTTGGAGACCCAGTACTTC
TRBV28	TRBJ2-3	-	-	CASSWADRTDTQYF	TGTGCCAGCAGTTGGGCAGACCGCACAGATACGCAGTATTTT
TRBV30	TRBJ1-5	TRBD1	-	CAWSVGTGSGQPQHF	TGTGCCTGGAGTGTCGGGACAGGGTCAGGTCAGCCCCAGCATTTT
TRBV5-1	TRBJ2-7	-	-	CASSGLAGSGEQYF	TGCGCCAGCAGCGGGCTGGCGGGGTCGGGGGAGCAGTACTTC
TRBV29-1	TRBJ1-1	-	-	CSVDRGKRNTEAFF	TGCAGCGTTGACCGGGGAAAACGGAACACTGAAGCTTTCTTT
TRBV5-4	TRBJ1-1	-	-	CASSLVSRNTEAFF	TGTGCCAGCAGCTTGGTTTCGCGGAACACTGAAGCTTTCTTT
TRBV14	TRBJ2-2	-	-	CASSPSFQGRELFF	TGTGCCAGCAGCCCCTCCTTCCAGGGGAGGGAGCTGTTTTTT
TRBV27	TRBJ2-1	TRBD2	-	CASSRISLAGGIVEQFF	TGTGCCAGCAGTAGGATCTCACTAGCGGGAGGGATCGTTGAGCAGTTCTTC
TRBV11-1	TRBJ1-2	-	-	CASSLGAAYGYTF	TGTGCCAGCAGCTTAGGTGCAGCCTATGGCTACACCTTC
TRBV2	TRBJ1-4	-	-	CATAQGPNEKLFF	TGTGCCACCGCCCAGGGACCTAATGAAAAACTGTTTTTT
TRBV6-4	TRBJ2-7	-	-	CASRQATGLSSYEQYF	TGTGCCAGCAGGCAAGCCACAGGGCTCAGCTCCTACGAGCAGTACTTC
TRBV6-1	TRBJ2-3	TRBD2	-	CASELAGAVDTQYF	TGTGCCAGCGAATTAGCGGGAGCGGTAGATACGCAGTATTTT
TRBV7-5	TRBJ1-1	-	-	CVRSFLGEGMADEAFF	TGTGTCAGAAGCTTTCTAGGGGAGGGAATGGCGGATGAAGCTTTCTTT
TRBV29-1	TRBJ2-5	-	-	CSLRTDTQETQYF	TGCAGCCTCAGGACGGACACCCAAGAGACCCAGTACTTC
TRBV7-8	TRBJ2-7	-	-	CASSLGSDSYEQYF	TGTGCCAGCAGCTTAGGCAGCGACTCCTACGAGCAGTACTTC
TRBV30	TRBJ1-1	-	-	CAWSGNLLNTEAFF	TGTGCCTGGAGTGGGAATCTCTTGAACACTGAAGCTTTCTTT
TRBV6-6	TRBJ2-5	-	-	CASSYFSTGAGETQYF	TGTGCCAGCAGTTACTTTTCCACGGGGGCTGGAGAGACCCAGTACTTC
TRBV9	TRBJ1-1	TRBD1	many	CASSGRQGGLTEAFF	TGTGCCAGCAGCGGACGACAGGGCGGCTTGACTGAAGCTTTCTTT
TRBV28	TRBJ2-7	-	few	CASSLHSLGSYEQYF	TGTGCCAGCAGTTTACACTCGCTAGGCTCCTACGAGCAGTACTTC
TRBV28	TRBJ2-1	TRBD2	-	CASSPGLAANEQFF	TGTGCCAGCAGCCCGGGACTAGCGGCCAATGAGCAGTTCTTC
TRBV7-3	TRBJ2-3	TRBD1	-	CASSQTGGGSGTQYF	TGTGCCAGCAGCCAGACAGGGGGAGGGAGTGGTACGCAGTATTTT
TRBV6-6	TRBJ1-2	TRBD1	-	CASSPQGANYGYTF	TGTGCCAGCAGTCCGCAGGGGGCCAACTATGGCTACACCTTC
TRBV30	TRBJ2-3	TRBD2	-	CAWSVKAGTQYF	TGTGCCTGGAGTGTAAAAGCGGGAACTCAGTATTTT
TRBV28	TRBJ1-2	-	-	CASRQTGSIISYTF	TGTGCCAGCAGACAGACAGGATCAATTATTAGCTACACCTTC
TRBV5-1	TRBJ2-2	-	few	CASSDGLGGGELFF	TGCGCCAGCAGCGATGGACTTGGGGGCGGGGAGCTGTTTTTT
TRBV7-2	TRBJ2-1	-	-	CASSPINSYNEQFF	TGTGCCAGCAGCCCAATAAACTCCTACAATGAGCAGTTCTTC
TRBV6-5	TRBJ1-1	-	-	CASSYSGGNTEAFF	TGTGCCAGCAGTTACTCGGGGGGGAACACTGAAGCTTTCTTT